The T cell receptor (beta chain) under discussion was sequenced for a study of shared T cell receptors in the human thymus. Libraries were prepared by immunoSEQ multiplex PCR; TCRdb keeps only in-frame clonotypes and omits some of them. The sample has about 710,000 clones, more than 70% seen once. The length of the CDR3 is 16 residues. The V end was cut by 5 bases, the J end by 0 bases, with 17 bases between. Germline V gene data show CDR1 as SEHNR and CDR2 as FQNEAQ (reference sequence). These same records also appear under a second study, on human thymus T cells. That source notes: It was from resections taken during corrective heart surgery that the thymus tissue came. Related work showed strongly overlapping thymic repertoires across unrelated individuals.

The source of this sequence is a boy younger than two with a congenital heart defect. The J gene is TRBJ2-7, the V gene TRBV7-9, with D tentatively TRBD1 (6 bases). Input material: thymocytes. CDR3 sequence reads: CASSAQWGHISYEQYF. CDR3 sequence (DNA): TGTGCCAGCAGCGCGCAATGGGGACACATCTCCTACGAGCAGTACTTC.